The TCR beta chain under discussion was sequenced for a study of regulatory T cells in long-lasting Graves disease (dated by TCRdb to about 2021). At the level of the whole study: Antithyroid drugs had been taken for less than 3 months by newly diagnosed Graves' disease patients. TCR sequencing covered some 13 persistent and 20 newly diagnosed Graves' disease patients, around 33 samples in total. The study was conducted in China and was registered as a clinical trial. Patients with persistent Graves' disease were compared with patients with newly diagnosed Graves' disease using TCR sequencing and RNA sequencing of peripheral blood.

The time point label, as the study defines it: newly diagnosed GD, antithyroid drugs for less than 3 months. For both TCR sequencing and RNA sequencing, RNA was extracted from PBMCs in TRIzol. Graves' disease was diagnosed according to American Thyroid Association guidelines. Patients were recruited from an endocrinology department in Xi'an, China. From each patient, 7.5 to 10 milliliters of peripheral blood was collected into an EDTA anticoagulant tube. PBMCs were isolated by Ficoll Paque Plus density gradient separation without further T cell sorting. RNA quality was checked with an Agilent 2100 Bioanalyzer and agarose gel, and concentration with a NanoDrop 2000. Summary of the overall study and its limitations: Compared with newly diagnosed patients, persistent Graves' disease patients had lower TCR Shannon entropy and fewer highly expanded clones, which suggests clonal expansion. As a limitation, the authors acknowledged that the small sample size may reduce accuracy. Persistent patients shared more public clonotypes among themselves (2,741) than newly diagnosed patients did (roughly 910). Only the TCR beta chain was sequenced and analyzed. Only peripheral blood was studied, because thyroid tissue, the primary lesion, was inaccessible.

The protocol used for the library was multiplex PCR. Instrument used: Illumina HiSeq 4000. iRepertoire HTBI primers and Arm-PCR amplification of CDR3 regions were used to construct TCR beta libraries. Gel purification was performed on PCR products prior to sequencing. Per the source publication's procedure: Gene usage analysis of CDR3 amino acid clonotypes used the 55 to 80 TRBV and 14 to 15 TRBJ segments found across samples. COPE and FqMerger were used to merge filtered high-quality paired reads into contigs. BLAST was used to align contigs to the IMGT TRBV, TRBD and TRBJ reference genes, and CDR3 was defined following IMGT. Any clonotype with a frequency above 0.1% was counted as a highly expanded clone. Shannon entropy served as the measure of repertoire diversity, while the Gini coefficient captured V-J evenness. A clonotype found in more than one individual was treated as public. The public reads were reprocessed in TCRdb via fastp at Q25 and MiXCR, keeping in-frame beta chains. Identical CDR3 protein sequences are pooled into one entry, listed with their most common genes and DNA. The V and J calls, along with clone size, are taken from TCRdb and not from the paper's own processing. This sample comprises 530,000 or so distinct CDR3 sequences, 15% to 20% of them detected only once. The ten biggest clones cover 12% of the sample.

Worth noting for this clonotype: Its antigen remains undetermined. The record has no base qualities; no much larger clone is one base away.

Another study also made use of these data, one on T cells in Graves' hyperthyroidism and ophthalmopathy. The second study reports: Stable Graves' hyperthyroidism was defined as no progression to ophthalmopathy during 18 months of follow-up. Hyperthyroidism patients were aged 18 to 65 years and newly diagnosed, with disease duration of less than 2 months. Patients with uncontrolled infections, other autoimmune diseases, pregnancy or lactation were excluded. Diagnoses were established on the basis of clinical symptoms, serum thyroxine and TRAb, thyroid ultrasound, and orbital computed tomography. A first-round RT-PCR of the TCR CDR3 used the HTBI primer set with the Qiagen OneStep RT-PCR kit. Most expanded thyroid clonotypes (frequency above 0.001) were also detected in blood, a finding suggesting that blood repertoires may reflect thyroid immune responses. In cross-validation, a model built on a 13 V-J signature told ophthalmopathy apart from stable hyperthyroidism with just under 90% sensitivity and roughly 82% specificity, and in testing the same model reached 80%/75%. During validation, the model predicted progression to ophthalmopathy a median of around 6 months ahead of onset, with around 71% sensitivity and under 85% specificity. To identify distinguishing TCR V-J signatures, a discovery cohort of around 100 patients was used, comprising 40 to 45 with Graves' ophthalmopathy and around 60 with stable Graves' hyperthyroidism. Prospective prediction of ophthalmopathy was tested in an independent validation cohort of fewer than 20 hyperthyroidism patients and some 17 patients who later progressed to ophthalmopathy. For training and testing, the 100 or so patients in the discovery cohort were randomly divided in a 7:3 ratio. Thyroid tissue and blood T-cell repertoires from about 6 Graves' hyperthyroidism patients were also compared in the study. After blood sampling, hyperthyroidism patients were treated with methimazole at a starting dose of 30 mg daily, and ophthalmopathy patients were treated with high-dose intravenous methylprednisolone. Libraries were constructed in a second round of multiplex PCR, after which size selection and purification were performed. The libraries were sequenced on an Illumina HiSeq2000 using paired-end 100 bp reads. Raw data were processed with SOAPnuke, discarding reads with adapters, uncalled bases, mean Phred below 15, or no exact constant-primer or identifier match. High-quality paired reads were merged using COPE v1.2.5, and each unique nucleotide sequence was defined as a clonotype. MiTCR v1.1 was used to align clonotypes to the IMGT TRBV, TRBD and TRBJ reference segments. The analysis was restricted to V-J combinations with a frequency above 0.0001, which together covered about 99% of the repertoires. A TCS score was defined as the ratio between F50 (clonal expansion) and ExV (chaos), using BLOSUM62-based TCRdist between CDR3 peptides within each V-J. Welch's t-statistics and random forest reduced fewer than 600 V-J features to under 15, which were used in a naive Bayes classifier (R e1071). No statistical method was used to set the sample size in advance, and investigators knew the group allocation. The paper reports TCR Vbeta CDR3 sequencing of over 120 peripheral blood samples: around 41 ophthalmopathy, around 80 hyperthyroidism and approximately 17 progressor patients.

The clonotype was recovered from a man between 18 and 35 years old with Graves disease. Donor details come from another sample of the same person, matched by shared clones. The source material was peripheral blood mononuclear cells (PBMCs), sampled at new diagnosis, from a patient treated with antithyroid drugs.

CDR3 sequence: CASSQELRGAAYF. The sequenced DNA: TGTGCCAGCAGCCAGGAGTTGAGGGGAGCCGCGTACTTC. The rearranged segments are TRBV7-9 and TRBJ2-7; the D gene could be either TRBD1 or TRBD2, each agreeing at 5 bases. V was cut back by 5 bases and J by 12 bases, leaving a gap of 20 bases between them. For CDR1 and CDR2, the germline V gene (reference sequence) lists SEHNR and FQNEAQ. The CDR3 runs 13 amino acids, cysteine and phenylalanine included. Here the CDR3 DNA is all that survives: 39 bases in frame from base 1. The reference TRBV7-9 and TRBJ2-7 proteins fill in what lies around the CDR3, so the full variable domain reads DTGVSQNPRHKITKRGQNVTFRCDPISEHNRLYWYRQTLGQGPEFLTYFQNEAQLEKSRLLSDRFSAERPKGSFSTLEIQRTEQGDSAMYLCASSQELRGAAYFGPGTRLTVT.